The present TCR beta chain was sequenced within a study of breast tumors, draining lymph nodes, adjacent tissues. Study outcomes and limitations: That most tumor T cells come from lymph nodes remained unproven. The data were judged consistent with most tumor T cells coming from lymph node and expanding in tumor. Tumor repertoires ranked between lymph nodes and nontumor tissue in diversity, with V and J gene preferences.

J was trimmed by 7 bases and V by 8 bases; bases with no gene match: 2. This CDR3 has 12 residues. Germline CDR1 and CDR2: LGHDT and YNNKEL (reference sequence). MiXCR, run by TCRdb on the multiplex PCR reads, gives a single entry per CDR3 protein. Here the sample spans 180,000 or so distinct CDR3 sequences, roughly 31% being singletons. This clonotype was recorded many times. As yet, its antigen is unknown. The lymph nodes were axillary draining lymph nodes from breast cancer patients. The chain employs TRBV3-1 and TRBJ1-6; the match to TRBD1 covers 7 bases. The source material was axillary lymph node tissue. This clonotype was sampled from a female donor with breast cancer. Some clones in this sample may be carry-over from other donors' samples. The CDR3 loop reads CASGRGNSPLHF. The CDR3 DNA is TGTGCCAGCGGCAGGGGGAATTCACCCCTCCACTTT.